Included here is one T cell receptor beta chain sequence, with context. The data were obtained in a study of blood T cells in healthy people across ages. J was trimmed by 0 bases and V by 6 bases; bases with no gene match: 5. The germline V gene encodes CDR1 LNHDA and CDR2 SQIVND (reference sequence). This CDR3 is built from 15 residues. Primers used in a second PCR of about 6 to 11 cycles were a sample-barcoded 5' primer and a J-beta primer mix. MiXCR was run by TCRdb on the 5' RACE reads, yielding one entry per CDR3 protein. The sample has about 1.7 million distinct CDR3 sequences, 28% seen once; the top ten hold 6.5% to 8.5%.

V and J are TRBV19 and TRBJ2-5, with 9 nucleotides matching TRBD1. This clonotype originated in a woman in her twenties or thirties in good health. The sequencing input was blood. The CDR3 coding sequence is TGTGCCAGTAGGGGACAGGGCCGAAACCAAGAGACCCAGTACTTC. Protein product: CASRGQGRNQETQYF.